These 6 T cell receptor beta chains were all obtained from the same sample, sequenced in a study of T cell repertoires in cytomegalovirus infection. One entry per CDR3 protein, called by TCRdb with MiXCR from the reads. This table holds some 240,000 distinct CDR3 sequences, 17% found once. The specimen sequenced was CD8+ T cells from PBMCs. These receptors originate from a human donor in good health (CMV status not recorded). Some clones in this sample may be carry-over from other donors' samples.

This clonotype has a handful of counts. The chain uses TRBV5-4 and TRBJ1-1, with no clear D. Germline CDR1 reads SGHNT; CDR2 reads YYREEE (reference sequence). The V gene lost 0 bases and the J gene lost 11 bases, with 8 bases spanning the gap. The CDR3 runs to 11 residues. The CDR3 nucleotides read TGTGCCAGCAGCTTGGGAACAGCGGCTTTCTTT. Its translation: CASSLGTAAFF.

This clonotype appeared a few times. V and J are TRBV7-9 and TRBJ2-3, with 12 bases fitting TRBD2. The CDR3 is made up of 17 amino acids. V shed 4 bases, J shed 2 bases, and the junction held 7 bases outside the gene matches. Germline assignment: CDR1 SEHNR and CDR2 FQNEAQ (reference sequence). CDR3 bases: TGTGCCAGCAGCTCCATAGGACTAGCGGGACCCACAGATACGCAGTATTTT. As protein: CASSSIGLAGPTDTQYF.

This chain uses TRBV5-5 with TRBJ1-2; tentative D call: TRBD1 (6 bases). Germline CDR1 reads SGHKS; CDR2 reads YYEKEE (reference sequence). The CDR3 totals 13 residues. The V end was cut by 4 bases, the J end by 8 bases, with 15 bases between. The CDR3, as DNA: TGTGCCAGCAGCCAAGGGGGTCCTAGAGGCTACACCTTC. Translating it yields CASSQGGPRGYTF.

This chain joins TRBV5-6 and TRBJ2-3; 10 nucleotides line up with TRBD1. The CDR3 consists of 15 residues. Germline trimming cut 3 bases from V and 5 bases from J; bases unmatched to any gene: 6. The germline gives CDR1 SGHDT, CDR2 YYEEEE. The CDR3 nucleotides read TGTGCCAGCAGCTGGACAGGGGGAGGAGAAGATACGCAGTATTTT. This translates into CASSWTGGGEDTQYF.

This clonotype was picked up many times. The DNA of the CDR3 is TGTGCCAGCAGCTTAGACACTGGCCATGAGCAGTTCTTC. This encodes CASSLDTGHEQFF. This chain uses TRBV7-8 with TRBJ2-1; D not resolved. V shed 1 base and J shed 8 bases, with 9 bases lying between them. The V gene's germline CDR1 is SGHVS and CDR2 FQNEAQ. CDR3 size: 13 residues.

This sequence joins TRBV28 and TRBJ1-5; unclear D gene. Per the germline V gene, CDR1 is MDHEN and CDR2 is SYDVKM. V was cut by 4 bases and J by 0 bases, with 10 bases left in between. The CDR3 runs 15 residues. CDR3 in amino acids: CASSWSGVSNQPQHF. The CDR3 DNA reads TGTGCCAGCAGTTGGTCGGGCGTTAGCAATCAGCCCCAGCATTTT.